This T cell receptor beta chain was identified in a study of OX40 agonist ivuxolimab in advanced cancers. Sequencing used immunoSEQ multiplex PCR; TCRdb keeps in-frame clones, though not all of them. The data show 40,000 to 45,000 clones, about 90% seen once. Prior autoimmune disease or systemic immunosuppression barred patients. The clonotype was recovered from an adult with an advanced solid tumor such as melanoma, head and neck, liver or kidney cancer. The starting material was CD4+ or CD8+ T cells sorted from blood, obtained in a trial of the OX40 agonist ivuxolimab.

CDR3 protein: CASSIGFGNQPQHF. As DNA, the CDR3 is TGTGCCAGTAGTATAGGGTTTGGAAATCAGCCCCAGCATTTT. The rearrangement uses TRBV19 and TRBJ1-5; no clear D. Germline V lookup: CDR1 LNHDA, CDR2 SQIVND (reference sequence). The ends were cut back, 1 base at V and 4 bases at J, with 8 bases in the middle. The CDR3 length is 14 residues.